This T cell receptor (beta chain) originates from a study of cytomegalovirus exposure and HLA in healthy donors. The PCR was carried out with 60 Vbeta primers and 13 Jbeta primers. The assay was immunoSEQ multiplex PCR, and TCRdb's table has in-frame clones only and misses some. The table has around 130,000 clones, roughly 78% seen once. Comments on this clone: Its antigen is not known.

General study results and limits: Cytomegalovirus association was assigned to approximately 160 TCR beta chains. A later analysis found most CMV-associated TCR beta chains apparently HLA-restricted. For TCR beta chains, V- and J-gene trimming was later linked to a missense DCLRE1C variant. Analysis performed later showed TCR beta chains linked to HLA being more clonally expanded than equally common others.

Trimming took off 6 bases at V and 1 base at J, with 15 bases between the two ends. The germline gives CDR1 SNHLY, CDR2 FYNNEI. The CDR3 runs 15 residues. This sequence was found in a man aged 40-50 years in good health and CMV-seronegative. Sequenced sample: PBMCs. This chain connects TRBV2 to TRBJ1-1, with a weak D call TRBD1 (6 bases). CDR3 in amino acids: CASRGGRNRNTEAFF. CDR3 DNA: TGTGCCAGCAGAGGGGGAAGGAATAGGAACACTGAAGCTTTCTTT.